This T cell receptor beta chain was profiled in a study of blood T cells in healthy people across ages. General study findings and limits: Compared with aged donors, long-lived donors showed fewer expanded clones, suggesting selection.

Only a few counts were recorded for this clonotype. Its antigen is unknown. Using a J-beta primer mix together with a sample-barcoded 5' primer, a second PCR was run for about 7 to 12 cycles. Every individual sample yielded 2.5 million or more paired-end reads (each containing CDR3). From the 5' RACE reads, TCRdb called clonotypes with MiXCR, one entry per CDR3 protein. This table holds approximately 670,000 distinct CDR3 sequences, less than 45% found once. Trimming cost V 1 base and J 1 base, with 27 bases left between them. The CDR3 consists of 21 residues. Germline lookup yields CDR1 MGHDK and CDR2 SYGVNS.

The chain couples TRBV25-1 to TRBJ2-3; maybe TRBD1 (5 bases). This sequence was found in a man older than 75 in good health. The sequenced sample consisted of blood. The CDR3 coding sequence is TGTGCCAGCAGTGAATCACCCCAGGGTTCCTACGGCCGAATGGGCACAGATACGCAGTATTTT. This translates into CASSESPQGSYGRMGTDTQYF.